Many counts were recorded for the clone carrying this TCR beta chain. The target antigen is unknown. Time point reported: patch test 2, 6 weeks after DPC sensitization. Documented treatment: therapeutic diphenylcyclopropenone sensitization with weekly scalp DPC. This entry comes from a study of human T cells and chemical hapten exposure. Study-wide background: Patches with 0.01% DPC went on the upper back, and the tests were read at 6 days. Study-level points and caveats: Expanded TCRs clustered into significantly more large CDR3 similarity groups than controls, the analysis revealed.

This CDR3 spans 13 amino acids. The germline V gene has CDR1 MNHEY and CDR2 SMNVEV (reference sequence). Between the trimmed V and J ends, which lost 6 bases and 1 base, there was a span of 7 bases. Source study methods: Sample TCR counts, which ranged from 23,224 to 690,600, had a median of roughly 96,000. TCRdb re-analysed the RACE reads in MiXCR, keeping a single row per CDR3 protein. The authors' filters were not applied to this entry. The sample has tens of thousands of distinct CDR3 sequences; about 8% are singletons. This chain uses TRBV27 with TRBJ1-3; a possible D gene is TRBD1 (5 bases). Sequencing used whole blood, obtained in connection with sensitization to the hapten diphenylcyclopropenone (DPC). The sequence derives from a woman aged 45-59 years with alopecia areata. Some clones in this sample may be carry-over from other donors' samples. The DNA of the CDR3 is TGTGCCAGCAGAGGGGAGTCTGGAAACACCATATATTTT. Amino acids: CASRGESGNTIYF.